This record looks at one T cell receptor (beta chain) sequence and its context. This sample is part of a study of blood T cell repertoires in COVID-19. Study details: Sites in the United States, Italy and Spain provided acute and convalescent COVID-19 samples. In each case, the material was cDNA or gDNA derived from T cells, B-cell-depleted T cells, or PBMCs.

The germline CDR1 and CDR2 sequences are LGHDT and YNNKEL (reference sequence). The CDR3 sequence is 15 residues long. Trimming left V 2 bases short and J 6 bases short, with 17 bases between. Seattle cases were enrolled at active infection and followed longitudinally. Original data processing: Reference gene primer amplification gave estimated nucleated cell counts. Here immunoSEQ multiplex PCR was the method, and the copy in TCRdb shows in-frame clones only, minus some. The V and J calls and clone size are taken from that table; D and trimming were inferred from the DNA. The sample lists hundreds of thousands of clones; about 90% were seen once.

The chain couples TRBV3-1 (or the pseudogene TRBV3-2) to TRBJ2-7; tentatively, D is TRBD1 (5 bases). The receptor's source is a woman in her seventies with COVID-19, enrolled during active disease. Sequencing input: peripheral blood. The CDR3 region is CASSQFNQGGGEQYF. CDR3 in DNA: TGTGCCAGCAGCCAATTTAACCAGGGCGGCGGCGAGCAGTACTTC.